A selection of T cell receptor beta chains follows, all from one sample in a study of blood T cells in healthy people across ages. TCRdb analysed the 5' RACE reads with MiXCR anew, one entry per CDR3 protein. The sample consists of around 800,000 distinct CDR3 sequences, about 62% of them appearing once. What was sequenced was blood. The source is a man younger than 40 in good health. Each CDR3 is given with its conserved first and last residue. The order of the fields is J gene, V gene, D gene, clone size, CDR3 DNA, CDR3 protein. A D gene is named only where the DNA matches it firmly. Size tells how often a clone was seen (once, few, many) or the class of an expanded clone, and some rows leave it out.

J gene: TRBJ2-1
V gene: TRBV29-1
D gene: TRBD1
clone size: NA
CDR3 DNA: TGCAGCGTTTCCGGGAGCAGGGGGCTGGGGAATGAGCAGTTCTTC
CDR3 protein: CSVSGSRGLGNEQFF

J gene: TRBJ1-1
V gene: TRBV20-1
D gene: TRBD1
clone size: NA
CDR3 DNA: TGCAGTGCTAGAGATCAGGGGGTGGCCACTGAAGCTTTCTTT
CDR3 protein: CSARDQGVATEAFF

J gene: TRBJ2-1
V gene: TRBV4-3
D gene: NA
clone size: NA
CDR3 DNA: TGCGCCAGCTCCTGGGGGACGCCGTCCTACAATGAGCAGTTCTTC
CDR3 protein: CASSWGTPSYNEQFF

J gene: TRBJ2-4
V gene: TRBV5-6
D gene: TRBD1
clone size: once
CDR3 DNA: TGTGCCAGCAGCGCCACAGGGGGCCGAGAGCAGTACTTC
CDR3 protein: CASSATGGREQYF

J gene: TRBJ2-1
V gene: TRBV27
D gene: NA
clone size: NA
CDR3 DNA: TGTGCCAGCAGTCCCCTTGCCGGAGGACCAACCTACAATGAGCAGTTCTTC
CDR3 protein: CASSPLAGGPTYNEQFF

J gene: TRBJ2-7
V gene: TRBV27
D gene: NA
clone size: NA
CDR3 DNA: TGTGCCAGCAAACTAGTGGGCTCCTACGAGCAGTACTTC
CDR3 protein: CASKLVGSYEQYF

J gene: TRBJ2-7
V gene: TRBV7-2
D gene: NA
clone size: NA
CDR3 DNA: TGTGCCTGCAGCTTAGCGGTGGGTTTCCAGGGCGAGCAGTACTTC
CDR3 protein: CACSLAVGFQGEQYF

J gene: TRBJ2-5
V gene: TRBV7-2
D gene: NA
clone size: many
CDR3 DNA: TGTGCCAGCAGCTTCGTGCTAGGCACCAAAGAGACCCAGTACTTC
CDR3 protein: CASSFVLGTKETQYF

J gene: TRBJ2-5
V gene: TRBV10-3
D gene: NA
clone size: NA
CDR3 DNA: TGTGCCATCAGACCCGATAGAGGGGGGGAGACCCAGTACTTC
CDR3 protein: CAIRPDRGGETQYF

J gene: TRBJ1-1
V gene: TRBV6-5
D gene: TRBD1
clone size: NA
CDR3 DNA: TGTGCCAGCAGTACCCCGGACAGGGTGAACACTGAAGCTTTCTTT
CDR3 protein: CASSTPDRVNTEAFF

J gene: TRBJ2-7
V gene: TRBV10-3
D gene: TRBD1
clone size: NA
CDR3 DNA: TGTGCCATCAGTGCCGCGACAGGGGTGGACGAGCAGTACTTC
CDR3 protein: CAISAATGVDEQYF

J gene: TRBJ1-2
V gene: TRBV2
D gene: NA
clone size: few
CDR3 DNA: TGTGCCAGCAGTGACGGGCCTAACTATGGCTACACCTTC
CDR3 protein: CASSDGPNYGYTF

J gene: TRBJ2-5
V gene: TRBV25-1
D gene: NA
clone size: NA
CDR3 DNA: TGTGCCAGCAGTACCCTGGGCCAAGAGACCCAGTACTTC
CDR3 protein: CASSTLGQETQYF

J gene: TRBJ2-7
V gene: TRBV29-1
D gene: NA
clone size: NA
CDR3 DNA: TGCAGCGTTGAAAACCACGACGGATCCCACGAGCAGTACTTC
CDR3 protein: CSVENHDGSHEQYF

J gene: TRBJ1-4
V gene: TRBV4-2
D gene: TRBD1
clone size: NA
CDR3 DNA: TGTGCCAGCAGCCAAGATCAGGGGGAGGGGGAAAAACTGTTTTTT
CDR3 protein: CASSQDQGEGEKLFF

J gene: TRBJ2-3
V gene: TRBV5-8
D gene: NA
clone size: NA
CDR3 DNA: TGTGCCAGCAGCTTAATTGGGGCCCAAGATACGCAGTATTTT
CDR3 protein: CASSLIGAQDTQYF

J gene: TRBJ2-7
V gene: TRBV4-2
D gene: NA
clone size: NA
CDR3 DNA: TGTGCCAGCAGCCAAGAACCAGGAACCTACGAGCAGTACTTC
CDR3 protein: CASSQEPGTYEQYF

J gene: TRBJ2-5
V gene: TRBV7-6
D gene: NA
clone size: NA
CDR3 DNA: TGTGCCAGCAGCTTAGACCCGAGCGTCGAGACCCAGTACTTC
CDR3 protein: CASSLDPSVETQYF

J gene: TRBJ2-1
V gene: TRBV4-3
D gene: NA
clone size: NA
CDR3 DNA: TGCGCCAGCAGCCTCGGACTACCCTACAATGAGCAGTTCTTC
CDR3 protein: CASSLGLPYNEQFF

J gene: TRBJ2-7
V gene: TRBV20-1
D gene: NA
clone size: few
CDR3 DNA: TGCAGTGCTATAGACCGACAGTACGAGCAGTACTTC
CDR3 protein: CSAIDRQYEQYF

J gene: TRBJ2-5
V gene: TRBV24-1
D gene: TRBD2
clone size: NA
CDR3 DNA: TGTGCCACCAGTGATTACGGGACTAGCGTAGAGACCCAGTACTTC
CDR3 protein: CATSDYGTSVETQYF

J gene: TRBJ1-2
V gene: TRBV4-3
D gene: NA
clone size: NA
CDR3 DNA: TGCGCCAGCAGCCAGGAAACAGGGAGCTTCTATGGCTACACCTTC
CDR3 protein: CASSQETGSFYGYTF

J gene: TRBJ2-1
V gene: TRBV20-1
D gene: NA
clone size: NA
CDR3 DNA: TGCAGTGCCCCGACGGGCCTCGGAGTCAATGAGCAGTTCTTC
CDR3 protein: CSAPTGLGVNEQFF

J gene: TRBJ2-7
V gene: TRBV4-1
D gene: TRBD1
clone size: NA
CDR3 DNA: TGCGCCAGCAGCCCTCGACAGGGGAAATACTACGAGCAGTACTTC
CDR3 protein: CASSPRQGKYYEQYF

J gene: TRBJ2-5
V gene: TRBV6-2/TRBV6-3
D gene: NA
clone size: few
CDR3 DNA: TGTGCCAGCAGTGGTTGGGAAACCCTCCAAGAGACCCAGTACTTC
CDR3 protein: CASSGWETLQETQYF

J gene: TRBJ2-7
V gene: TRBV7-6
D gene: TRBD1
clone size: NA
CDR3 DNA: TGTGCCAGCAGCTCTACAGGGGATTTCTCCTACGAGCAGTACTTC
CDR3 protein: CASSSTGDFSYEQYF

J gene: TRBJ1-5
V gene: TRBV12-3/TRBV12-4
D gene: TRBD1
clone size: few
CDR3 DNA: TGTGCCAGCAGCCCACAGGGGGCCTATCAGCCCCAGCATTTT
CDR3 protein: CASSPQGAYQPQHF

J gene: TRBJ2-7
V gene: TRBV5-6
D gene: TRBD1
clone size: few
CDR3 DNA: TGTGCCAGCAGCCCACGACAGGGAGCTTCCTACGAGCAGTACTTC
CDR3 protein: CASSPRQGASYEQYF

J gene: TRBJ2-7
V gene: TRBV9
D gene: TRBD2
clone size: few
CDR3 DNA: TGTGCCAGCAGCGTTTCTAGCGGTTCCTACGAGCAGTACTTC
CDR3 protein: CASSVSSGSYEQYF

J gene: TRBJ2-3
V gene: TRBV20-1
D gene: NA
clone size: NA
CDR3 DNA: TGCAGTGCCTCTGGGGCTCCCGACCTCACAGATACGCAGTATTTT
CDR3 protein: CSASGAPDLTDTQYF

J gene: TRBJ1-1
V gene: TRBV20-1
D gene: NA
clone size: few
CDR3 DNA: TGCAGTGCTAGTGTACAGTACGCTTTCTTT
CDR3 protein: CSASVQYAFF

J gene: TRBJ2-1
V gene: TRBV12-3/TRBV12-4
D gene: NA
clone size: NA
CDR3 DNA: TGTGCCAGCAGTGTTCGAGAAGCTAGTGAGCAGTTCTTC
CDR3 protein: CASSVREASEQFF

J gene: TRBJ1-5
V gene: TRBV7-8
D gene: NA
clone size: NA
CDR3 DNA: TGTGCCAGCAGCTACCCTCCAGGTAACAATCAGCCCCAGCATTTT
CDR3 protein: CASSYPPGNNQPQHF

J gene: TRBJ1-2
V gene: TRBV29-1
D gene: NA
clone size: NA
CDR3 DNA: TGCAGCGTTGAAGGCCAGTATTCGGACTATGGCTACACCTTC
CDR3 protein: CSVEGQYSDYGYTF

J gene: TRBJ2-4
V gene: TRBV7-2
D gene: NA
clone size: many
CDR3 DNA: TGTGCCAGCAGCTTTGGGCGCCCCAAAAACATTCAGTACTTC
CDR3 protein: CASSFGRPKNIQYF

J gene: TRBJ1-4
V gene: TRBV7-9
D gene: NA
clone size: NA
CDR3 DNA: TGTGCCAGCAGCTTCACCGGGTTGGCCCTGAAATTTGAAAAACTGTTTTTT
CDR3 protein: CASSFTGLALKFEKLFF

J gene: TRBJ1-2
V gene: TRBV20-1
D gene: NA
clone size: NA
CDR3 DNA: TGCAGTGCTAGAGATCTAAATGATTATGGCTACACCTTC
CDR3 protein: CSARDLNDYGYTF

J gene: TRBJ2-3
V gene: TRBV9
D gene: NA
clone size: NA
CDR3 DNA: TGTGCCAGCAGCGCGAGGGGCGGGGACTTCACAGATACGCAGTATTTT
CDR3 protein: CASSARGGDFTDTQYF

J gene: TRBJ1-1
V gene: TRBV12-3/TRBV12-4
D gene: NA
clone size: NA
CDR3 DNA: TGTGCCAGCAGTTTTGACCGACTTAATTGGGGTAGTGAAGCTTTCTTT
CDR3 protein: CASSFDRLNWGSEAFF

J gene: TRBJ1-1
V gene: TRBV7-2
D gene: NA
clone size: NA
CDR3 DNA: TGTGCCAGCAGCCCGGACGGAATGAACACTGAAGCTTTCTTT
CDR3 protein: CASSPDGMNTEAFF

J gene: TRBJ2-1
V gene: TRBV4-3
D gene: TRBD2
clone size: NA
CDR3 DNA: TGCGCCAGCAGCCAAGATACGGGGGGCTCCTACAATGAGCAGTTCTTC
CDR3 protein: CASSQDTGGSYNEQFF

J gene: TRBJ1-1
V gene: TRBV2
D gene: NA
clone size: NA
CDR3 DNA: TGTGCCAGCAGGGCGGATACGAACACTGAAGCTTTCTTT
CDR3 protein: CASRADTNTEAFF

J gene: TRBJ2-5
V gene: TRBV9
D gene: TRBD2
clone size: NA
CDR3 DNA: TGTGCCAGCAGCGTAGGTGGTAGCGGGGGGGCTTGGCAAGAGACCCAGTACTTC
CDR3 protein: CASSVGGSGGAWQETQYF

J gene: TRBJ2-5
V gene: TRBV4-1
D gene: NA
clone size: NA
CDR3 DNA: TGCGCCAGCAGCCCTCGGGCGGGGAACCAAGAGACCCAGTACTTC
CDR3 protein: CASSPRAGNQETQYF

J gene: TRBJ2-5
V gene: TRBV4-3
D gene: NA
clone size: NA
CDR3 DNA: TGCGCCAGCAGCCAAGCCCGGGAAGAGACCCAGTACTTC
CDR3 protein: CASSQAREETQYF

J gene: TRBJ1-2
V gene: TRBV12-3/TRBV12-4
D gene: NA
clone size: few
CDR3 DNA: TGTGCCAGCAGTACACAGGCTTTCTATGGCTACACCTTC
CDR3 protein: CASSTQAFYGYTF

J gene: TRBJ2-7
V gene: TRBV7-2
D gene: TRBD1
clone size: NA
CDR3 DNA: TGTGCCAGCAGAGCGGACAGGAACACCTACGAGCAGTACTTC
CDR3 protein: CASRADRNTYEQYF

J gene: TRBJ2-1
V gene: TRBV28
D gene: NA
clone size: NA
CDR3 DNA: TGTGCCAGCAGAAGGCGGTCGGGGTCGGTCGATGAGCAGTTCTTC
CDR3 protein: CASRRRSGSVDEQFF

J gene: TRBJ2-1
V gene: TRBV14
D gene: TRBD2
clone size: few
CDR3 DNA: TGTGCCAGCAGCCAAGATCTGATGAACGGGGGAGGGAATGAGCAGTTCTTC
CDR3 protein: CASSQDLMNGGGNEQFF

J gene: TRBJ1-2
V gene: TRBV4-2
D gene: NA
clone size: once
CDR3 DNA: TGTGCCAGCAGCCAAGTTGCGGTACTGTATGGCTACACCTTC
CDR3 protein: CASSQVAVLYGYTF

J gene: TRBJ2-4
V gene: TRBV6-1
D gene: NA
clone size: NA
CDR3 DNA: TGTGCCAGCAGGATCAGCACAGCCACAGTCAAAAACATTCAGTACTTC
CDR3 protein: CASRISTATVKNIQYF

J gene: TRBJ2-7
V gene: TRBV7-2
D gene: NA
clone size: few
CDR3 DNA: TGTGCCAGCAGCTTAGCTGCAGGGGAGAGCTACGAGCAGTACTTC
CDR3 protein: CASSLAAGESYEQYF

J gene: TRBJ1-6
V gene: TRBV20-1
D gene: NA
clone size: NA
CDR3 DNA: TGCAGTGCTAGAGATCTTCTCCATAATTCACCCCTCCACTTT
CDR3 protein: CSARDLLHNSPLHF